This TCR beta chain was recovered during a study of shared T cell receptors in the human thymus. Trimming took 0 bases from V and 3 from J, leaving 13 bases between them. Per germline, CDR1 SGHRS and CDR2 YFSETQ. The CDR3 consists of 15 residues. Measured with immunoSEQ multiplex PCR; TCRdb has only the in-frame clones, and not every one. The table shows approximately 580,000 clones, with 75% to 85% occurring only once. These sequences were also reported in another study, on human thymus T cells. That report notes: The thymus tissue came from resections taken during corrective heart surgery.

V usage is TRBV5-1 and J usage is TRBJ2-7; possible D gene TRBD1, 5 bases. The TCR comes from a boy in the first two years of life with a congenital heart defect. The sample comprised thymocytes. The CDR3: CASSLAGEQVYEQYF. The CDR3 DNA is TGCGCCAGCAGCTTGGCGGGTGAACAGGTCTACGAGCAGTACTTC.